These 26 T cell receptor beta chains share one sample of origin, sequenced in a study of T cell repertoires in cytomegalovirus infection. The antigens these receptors bind are not known. MiXCR was run by TCRdb on the reads, yielding one entry per CDR3 protein. The repertoire holds hundreds of thousands of distinct CDR3 sequences, with 25% to 35% as singletons. The sample in question was cultured PBMCs, obtained from culture after CMV antigen stimulation. Source of these receptors: a human donor in good health (CMV status not recorded). Some clones in this sample may be carry-over from other donors' samples.

This clonotype was counted once. The genes are TRBV9 and TRBJ2-1; tentatively, D is TRBD2 (5 bases). Germline loops: CDR1 SGDLS, CDR2 YYNGEE. The CDR3 is 18 amino acids. V dropped 0 bases and J dropped 0 bases, with 16 bases sitting between them. The CDR3 region is CASSVDGGGLDSYNEQFF. The CDR3 nucleotides read TGTGCCAGCAGCGTAGATGGAGGCGGCCTGGACTCCTACAATGAGCAGTTCTTC.

The chain is built from TRBV12-3 or TRBV12-4 and TRBJ1-4; D not certain. Trimming removed 1 base from V and 5 bases from J, with 11 bases in between. The CDR3 runs 15 residues. The CDR3, as DNA: TGTGCCAGCAGTTTAGGTCAGCTAAGGAATGAAAAACTGTTTTTT. Protein product: CASSLGQLRNEKLFF.

The table lists this clonotype with a few counts. The chain combines TRBV5-6 with TRBJ1-1; weak D call: TRBD1 (5 bases). The CDR3 consists of 16 residues. The ends were cut back, 1 base at V and 1 base at J, with 14 bases in the middle. Germline V CDR1 and CDR2: SGHDT, YYEEEE. The CDR3 loop reads CASSLIPTGTNTEAFF. The CDR3 DNA reads as TGTGCCAGCAGCTTGATCCCCACCGGGACGAACACTGAAGCTTTCTTT.

This clonotype was seen at least ten times. CDR3 in amino acids: CASSPDRGQETQYF. The DNA of the CDR3 is TGTGCCAGCAGCCCGGACAGGGGTCAAGAGACCCAGTACTTC. The chain has TRBV11-3 and TRBJ2-5; 9 nucleotides line up with TRBD1. V trimming: 5 bases; J trimming: 2 bases; junction bases outside the gene matches: 3. Germline V CDR1 and CDR2: SGHNT, YENEEA. The CDR3 loop spans 14 amino acids.

This clonotype has more than one count but fewer than ten. The chain employs TRBV15 and TRBJ2-7; D remains ambiguous. CDR3 length: 15 residues. From germline, CDR1 is LNHNV and CDR2 YYDKDF (reference sequence). V was shortened by 0 bases and J by 3 bases, with 12 bases between the two germline ends. CDR3 nucleotide sequence: TGTGCCACCAGCAGAGATTTGGGAACATACTACGAGCAGTACGTC. Amino acids: CATSRDLGTYYEQYV.

The chain combines TRBV10-3 with TRBJ1-1, with a possible D match to TRBD1 (6 bases). Germline values: CDR1 ENHRY, CDR2 SYGVKD. This CDR3 is 12 amino acids long. V was cut by 8 bases and J by 7 bases, with 14 bases left in between. The CDR3 nucleotides read TGTGCCATCTGGATCAAACAGGGTGAAGCTTTCTTT. Translating gives CAIWIKQGEAFF.

The chain uses TRBV5-1 and TRBJ2-2, with D possibly TRBD1 on 6 matching bases. V was trimmed by 4 bases and J by 5 bases, leaving 18 bases between them. Germline lookup yields CDR1 SGHRS and CDR2 YFSETQ. CDR3 size: 16 residues. CDR3 protein: CASSLLGAPGTGELFF. The CDR3, as DNA: TGCGCCAGCAGCCTGTTGGGGGCCCCGGGGACCGGGGAGCTGTTTTTT.

The chain employs TRBV20-1 and TRBJ2-1; D possibly corresponds to TRBD2 (7 bases). The germline V gene encodes CDR1 DFQATT and CDR2 SNEGSKA (reference sequence). The CDR3 runs 15 residues. V was cut by 0 bases and J by 0 bases, with 9 bases left in between. CDR3 amino acids: CSARDAGASYNEQFF. The DNA of the CDR3 is TGCAGTGCTAGAGATGCGGGGGCCTCCTACAATGAGCAGTTCTTC.

The chain couples TRBV19 to TRBJ2-7; D uncertain. The V gene lost 6 bases and the J gene lost 0 bases, with 12 bases spanning the gap. This CDR3 is built from 14 residues. From germline, CDR1 is LNHDA and CDR2 SQIVND (reference sequence). The CDR3 region is CASSLTWSSYEQYV. In DNA form, the CDR3 reads TGTGCCAGTAGCTTGACCTGGAGCTCCTACGAGCAGTACGTC.

There are many counts of this clonotype. V is TRBV7-2 and J is TRBJ2-2; D gene ambiguous. V dropped 7 bases and J dropped 1 base, with 10 bases sitting between them. The CDR3 is made up of 14 amino acids. CDR1 is SGHTA and CDR2 is FQGNSA in the germline V gene. Written as DNA, the CDR3 is TGTGCCAGCACCCCCCTATTGAACACCGGGGAGCTGTTTTTT. Its protein is CASTPLLNTGELFF.

V usage is TRBV6-2 or TRBV6-3 and J usage is TRBJ1-1; D gene unclear. The CDR3 is made up of 16 amino acids. The ends were cut back, 0 bases at V and 2 bases at J, with 13 bases in the middle. Germline V gene lookup returns CDR1 MNHEY and CDR2 SVGEGT. In DNA, the CDR3 is TGTGCCAGCAGTTACTCTGGGGTTTATTCAAACACTGAAGCTTTCTTT. Amino acid sequence: CASSYSGVYSNTEAFF.

The J gene is TRBJ2-1, the V gene TRBV12-3 or TRBV12-4, with 14 bases identical to TRBD2. CDR3 length equals 16 residues. Trimming took 7 bases from V and 8 from J; bases not matched to a gene: 10. CDR3 residues: CASTASGTSGRHEQFF. CDR3 DNA sequence: TGTGCCAGCACCGCCTCCGGGACTAGCGGGAGACATGAGCAGTTCTTC.

The chain joins TRBV6-1 to TRBJ1-2, with D tentatively TRBD1 (5 bases). Germline V gene data show CDR1 as MNHNS and CDR2 as SASEGT. The CDR3 is 13 residues long. V was trimmed by 5 bases and J by 7 bases, leaving 14 bases between them. The CDR3 DNA sequence: TGTGCCAGCAGTTACAAGGGGACCTTTGGCTACACCTTC. It encodes CASSYKGTFGYTF.

This sequence joins TRBV11-2 and TRBJ2-2; 11 bases line up with TRBD2. J gave up 7 bases and V 5 bases, and 6 bases lay outside the gene matches. The CDR3 contains 15 residues. Germline values: CDR1 SGHAT, CDR2 FQNNGV. The CDR3, as DNA: TGTGCCAGCAGCCCTGCGGGGACTAGCGGCGGGGAGCTGTTTTTT. It codes for CASSPAGTSGGELFF.

This clonotype was counted a few times. V and J are TRBV12-3 or TRBV12-4 and TRBJ2-2, with 10 bases lining up with TRBD2. The V gene end was trimmed by 5 bases and the J gene end by 3 bases; junction bases not matched to a gene: 3. This CDR3 is built from 15 residues. The CDR3 DNA is TGTGCCAGCAGTAAGCGGGAGGGTGACACCGGGGAGCTGTTTTTT. This translates into CASSKREGDTGELFF.

The chain links TRBV7-8 to TRBJ1-2; no reliable D call. The V end lost 5 bases, the J end lost 4 bases, and 14 bases lay between the germline ends. Germline CDR1 SGHVS, CDR2 FQNEAQ. The CDR3 runs 14 residues. CDR3 nucleotide sequence: TGTGCCAGCAGCCCCTCGGACCCTATCTATGGCTACACCTTC. Protein product: CASSPSDPIYGYTF.

V usage is TRBV5-4 and J usage is TRBJ1-6, with D hard to call. Looked up from germline, CDR1 is SGHNT and CDR2 is YYREEE (reference sequence). The CDR3 is 14 residues long. V shed 2 bases and J shed 10 bases, with 13 bases lying between them. The CDR3 DNA reads as TGTGCCAGCAGCTTCCCCGGGAGGCGCTCACCCCTCCACTTT. This gives the protein CASSFPGRRSPLHF.

This clonotype has at least ten counts. V gene TRBV7-2 combines with J gene TRBJ2-3; 7 nucleotides match TRBD1. Losses at the gene ends were 7 bases for V and 1 base for J; bases not matched to a gene: 8. Germline lookup yields CDR1 SGHTA and CDR2 FQGNSA. The CDR3 sequence is 15 residues long. CDR3 nucleotides: TGTGCCAGCACCGTAAGGGGGACAGGCACAGATACGCAGTATTTT. Protein: CASTVRGTGTDTQYF.

This clonotype occurred a few times. The rearrangement uses TRBV19 and TRBJ1-2; TRBD1 agrees at 7 bases. The CDR3 spans 15 residues. Germline values: CDR1 LNHDA, CDR2 SQIVND (reference sequence). J was trimmed by 6 bases and V by 4 bases; bases with no gene match: 11. CDR3 protein: CASSSHGTVGDGYTF. CDR3 in DNA: TGTGCCAGTAGTAGTCACGGGACAGTCGGCGATGGCTACACCTTC.

The chain carries TRBV7-2 and TRBJ1-1; D not resolved. This CDR3 region has 13 residues. Trimming pared 0 bases from V and 9 bases from J, leaving 11 bases between. The germline V gene encodes CDR1 SGHTA and CDR2 FQGNSA. The CDR3 loop reads CASSLAYLSKAFF. The DNA of the CDR3 is TGTGCCAGCAGCTTAGCGTACCTTTCCAAAGCTTTCTTT.

The chain couples TRBV5-1 to TRBJ2-7, with TRBD1 as a possible D gene (5 bases). The CDR3 contains 15 residues. Looked up from germline, CDR1 is SGHRS and CDR2 is YFSETQ. Trimming stripped 1 base from V and 1 base from J, with 12 bases between. CDR3 residues: CASSLYLDSSYEQYF. The CDR3 DNA is TGCGCCAGCAGCTTGTATCTCGACAGTTCCTACGAGCAGTACTTC.

This clonotype was seen a handful of times. The chain joins TRBV7-6 to TRBJ2-7; D uncertain. The germline CDR1 and CDR2 sequences are SGHVS and FNYEAQ. With 5 bases removed from V and 3 bases from J, the gap between germline ends came to 8 bases. This CDR3 has 12 amino acids. The CDR3 protein is CASSHGFYEQYF. In DNA, the CDR3 is TGTGCCAGCAGCCACGGGTTCTACGAGCAGTACTTC.

This clonotype occurred a few times. V gene TRBV6-2 or TRBV6-3 combines with J gene TRBJ2-1; tentatively, D is TRBD2 (6 bases). Germline V gene lookup returns CDR1 MNHEY and CDR2 SVGEGT. This CDR3 contains 14 residues. V lost 7 bases to trimming and J lost 2 bases, with 12 bases between them. The CDR3 region is CASKEGIPYNEQFF. The CDR3 bases are TGTGCCAGCAAGGAGGGGATCCCCTACAATGAGCAGTTCTTC.

This sequence joins TRBV25-1 and TRBJ1-1, with unresolved D. CDR3 length: 14 amino acids. Deletions cut 5 bases from V and 0 bases from J, with 10 bases between. The germline gives CDR1 MGHDK, CDR2 SYGVNS. This chain's CDR3 is CASSQREMNTEAFF. CDR3 bases: TGTGCCAGCAGTCAACGGGAGATGAACACTGAAGCTTTCTTT.

The chain links TRBV12-3 or TRBV12-4 to TRBJ1-2; perhaps TRBD1 as D (6 bases). The CDR3 spans 14 residues. V lost 2 bases, J lost 4 bases, and 11 bases lay in between. In nucleotides, the CDR3 is TGTGCCAGCAGTTTAACGGGACAAGTCTATGGCTACACCTTC. Translated, it gives CASSLTGQVYGYTF.

This clonotype was found a few times. The J gene is TRBJ2-7, the V gene TRBV6-6; TRBD1 matches at 8 bases. The germline V gene has CDR1 MNHNY and CDR2 SVGAGI (reference sequence). J gave up 3 bases and V 2 bases, and 9 bases lay outside the gene matches. This CDR3 comprises 16 residues. CDR3 sequence (DNA): TGTGCCAGCAGTTACCCAAGCCGGACAGGGTTCTACGAGCAGTACGTC. Translation gives CASSYPSRTGFYEQYV.